Below are 26 T cell receptor beta chains sequenced from a single sample in a study of CD8+CD57+ T cells in acquired aplastic anemia. Selection for sequencing was limited to patients who had shown CD8+CD57+ cell expansion by flow cytometry. Profiles of TCR beta VDJ and CDR3 were generated from a genomic DNA template. Using its own MiXCR run on the reads, TCRdb lists one record per CDR3 protein. The table includes under 350,000 distinct CDR3 sequences, 50% to 65% detected once. The specimen sequenced was sorted CD4+, CD8+, or CD8+CD57+ T cells (not recorded which) from PBMCs. The receptors here all came from a human donor with aplastic anemia.

The V call is TRBV9, the J call TRBJ1-1; the D is unclear. V dropped 0 bases and J dropped 2 bases, with 11 bases sitting between them. There are 15 residues in the CDR3. Germline V gene sequence: CDR1 SGDLS, CDR2 YYNGEE. The CDR3 sequence is CASSVGILGNTEAFF. CDR3 bases: TGTGCCAGCAGCGTAGGAATTCTCGGAAACACTGAAGCTTTCTTT. The whole variable domain, remainder taken from reference TRBV9 and TRBJ1-1, is DSGVTQTPKHLITATGQRVTLRCSPRSGDLSVYWYQQSLDQGLQFLIQYYNGEERAKGNILERFSAQQFPDLHSELNLSSLELGDSALYFCASSVGILGNTEAFFGQGTRLTVV.

This clonotype has ten or more counts. The rearrangement links TRBV20-1 to TRBJ1-2; TRBD1 matches at 8 bases. The trim removed 6 bases at V and 3 bases at J, leaving 6 bases unmatched. This CDR3 contains 13 residues. Germline V gene lookup returns CDR1 DFQATT and CDR2 SNEGSKA (reference sequence). The CDR3 sequence: CSANKDRDYGYTF. In DNA, the CDR3 is TGCAGTGCCAATAAGGACAGGGACTATGGCTACACCTTC.

Many counts were recorded for this clonotype. This rearrangement joins TRBV20-1 to TRBJ2-3; tentatively, D is TRBD1 (6 bases). The CDR3 covers 14 residues. CDR1 is DFQATT and CDR2 is SNEGSKA in the germline V gene (reference sequence). Trimming removed 5 bases at V and 0 bases at J, with 12 bases between. DNA of the CDR3: TGCAGTGCTGGACCTACAGGGAGCACAGATACGCAGTATTTT. It is translated as CSAGPTGSTDTQYF.

In this sample, this clonotype turned up many times. The chain joins TRBV7-3 to TRBJ2-1; TRBD2 agrees at 12 bases. CDR1 is SGHTA and CDR2 is FQGTGA in the germline V gene. V dropped 5 bases and J dropped 7; count of bases not matched to a gene: 12. This CDR3 comprises 17 residues. The CDR3 DNA is TGTGCCAGCAGCCCCATCCCTCTTACTAGCGGGGGGAATGAGCAGTTCTTC. Amino acids: CASSPIPLTSGGNEQFF.

The chain is built from TRBV5-1 and TRBJ2-2; TRBD1 matches 9 bases. The V gene's germline CDR1 is SGHRS and CDR2 YFSETQ. The CDR3 loop spans 19 amino acids. V lost 0 bases to trimming and J lost 2 bases; unmatched junction nucleotides: 11. For the CDR3, the DNA is TGCGCCAGCAGCTTGGACCCCGGGACAGGGAGCGGTAACACCGGGGAGCTGTTTTTT. It encodes CASSLDPGTGSGNTGELFF.

The chain carries TRBV6-4 and TRBJ1-1; D may be TRBD1 (5 bases). The CDR3 length is 14 residues. Trimming removed 7 bases from V and 5 bases from J, with 17 bases in between. Germline CDR1 MRHNA, CDR2 SNTAGT. The CDR3 DNA sequence: TGTGCCAGCATGCGCGGGGCGAGGGAGACTGAAGCTTTCTTT. This gives the protein CASMRGARETEAFF.

A note on this clonotype: A read error may produce the germline difference seen at one junction end. The V and J genes are TRBV7-3 and TRBJ2-1, with D tentatively TRBD2 (5 bases). The CDR3 covers 13 residues. Germline values: CDR1 SGHTA, CDR2 FQGTGA. CDR3 nucleotides: TGTGACAGCAGCTTATACGGGATAAAGGAGCAGTTCTTC. Its translation is CDSSLYGIKEQFF.

CDR3 protein: CASSPTGRELFF. The CDR3 DNA reads TGTGCCAGCAGCCCCACGGGACGTGAACTGTTTTTT. V usage is TRBV7-3 and J usage is TRBJ1-4; D possibly corresponds to TRBD1 (5 bases). The V gene lost 5 bases and the J gene lost 12 bases, with 13 bases spanning the gap. The CDR3 runs 12 residues. CDR1 SGHTA and CDR2 FQGTGA come from the germline V gene.

The chain combines TRBV4-1 with TRBJ1-1; D perhaps matches TRBD1 (6 bases). Deletions cut 0 bases from V and 2 bases from J, with 10 bases between. Germline CDR1 and CDR2: MGHRA and YSYEKL. This CDR3 is built from 15 residues. CDR3 coding DNA: TGCGCCAGCAGCCAAGATTTAGGGGGAAACACTGAAGCTTTCTTT. It is translated as CASSQDLGGNTEAFF.

This clonotype was seen at least ten times. The chain carries TRBV5-1 and TRBJ2-1; 10 nucleotides line up with TRBD2. V dropped 2 bases and J dropped 10; count of bases not matched to a gene: 9. The CDR3 contains 15 residues. The germline V gene has CDR1 SGHRS and CDR2 YFSETQ. The CDR3, as DNA: TGCGCCAGCAGCTTTGAAAGCGGGGGGGCAAAGGAGCAGTTCTTC. Translating it yields CASSFESGGAKEQFF.

The gene calls are TRBV7-3 and TRBJ1-1; no reliable D call. Trimming left V 4 bases short and J 3 bases short, with 12 bases between. The germline V gene has CDR1 SGHTA and CDR2 FQGTGA. The CDR3 length is 14 residues. This chain's CDR3 is CASSWVVGYTEAFF. The CDR3 coding sequence is TGTGCCAGCAGCTGGGTGGTGGGGTACACTGAAGCTTTCTTT. The entire variable domain, with the rest obtained from reference TRBV7-3 and TRBJ1-1, is as follows: GAGVSQTPSNKVTEKGKYVELRCDPISGHTALYWYRQSLGQGPEFLIYFQGTGAADDSGLPNDRFFAVRPEGSVSTLKIQRTERGDSAVYLCASSWVVGYTEAFFGQGTRLTVV.

This clonotype was counted ten times or more. J is TRBJ1-1 and V is TRBV15; D gene ambiguous. The germline CDR1 and CDR2 sequences are LNHNV and YYDKDF (reference sequence). Trimming took 1 base from V and 0 from J, leaving 9 bases between them. The CDR3 runs to 15 residues. CDR3 region: CATSRASGVNTEAFF. For the CDR3, the DNA is TGTGCCACCAGCAGAGCAAGCGGCGTGAACACTGAAGCTTTCTTT.

This clonotype was counted between two and nine times. The V call is TRBV20-1, the J call TRBJ2-7; perhaps TRBD2 as D (6 bases). This CDR3 has 12 residues. Per the germline V gene, CDR1 is DFQATT and CDR2 is SNEGSKA (reference sequence). Trimming left V 8 bases short and J 2 bases short, with 13 bases between. For the CDR3, the DNA is TGCAGTTGGCGGGACGGAGCCTACGAGCAGTACTTC. Residues: CSWRDGAYEQYF.

This chain connects TRBV29-1 to TRBJ2-3, with no clear D. Germline V gives CDR1 SQVTM, CDR2 ANQGSEA. The CDR3 runs to 12 residues. Trimming removed 8 bases at V and 10 bases at J, with 19 bases between. The CDR3 loop is CSFCDPPEAQYF. The CDR3 nucleotides read TGCAGCTTCTGCGACCCCCCAGAGGCGCAGTATTTT.

This clonotype was observed a few times. The gene calls are TRBV3-1 and TRBJ2-1; D ambiguous. Looked up from germline, CDR1 is LGHDT and CDR2 is YNNKEL (reference sequence). V was shortened by 3 bases and J by 6 bases, with 12 bases between the two germline ends. The CDR3 runs 14 residues. The CDR3 nucleotides are TGTGCCAGCAGCCACAGTAACCAATTCAATGAGCAGTTCTTC. Translating gives CASSHSNQFNEQFF.

This clonotype came up many times. The V call is TRBV2, the J call TRBJ2-1, with TRBD2 matching over 14 bases. Germline values: CDR1 SNHLY, CDR2 FYNNEI. This CDR3 region has 14 residues. V lost 5 bases, J lost 12 bases, and 6 bases stayed unmatched. CDR3 protein: CASSPTSGGGPQFF. For the CDR3, the DNA is TGTGCCAGCAGTCCGACTAGCGGGGGGGGCCCGCAGTTCTTC. Supplemented by reference TRBV2 and TRBJ2-1, the full variable domain reads EPEVTQTPSHQVTQMGQEVILRCVPISNHLYFYWYRQILGQKVEFLVSFYNNEISEKSEIFDDQFSVERPDGSNFTLKIRSTKLEDSAMYFCASSPTSGGGPQFFGPGTRLTVL.

This sequence joins TRBV5-8 and TRBJ2-6; D not certain. CDR3 length equals 18 residues. Trimming took 4 bases from V and 1 from J, leaving 18 bases between them. Germline CDR1 is SGHTS and CDR2 is YDEGEE. The CDR3 nucleotides are TGTGCCAGCAGCCCCCTAGGCCTGCTCTATTCTGGGGCCAACGTCCTGACTTTC. It is translated as CASSPLGLLYSGANVLTF. Filled out from reference TRBV5-8 and TRBJ2-6, the complete variable domain reads EAGVTQSPTHLIKTRGQQATLRCSPISGHTSVYWYQQALGLGLQFLLWYDEGEERNRGNFPPRFSGRQFPNYSSELNVNALELEDSALYLCASSPLGLLYSGANVLTFGAGSRLTVL.

The CDR3 DNA reads TGTGCCAGCAGCTTTCGGCACTACAATGAGCAGTTCTTC. The encoded protein is CASSFRHYNEQFF. The chain couples TRBV7-9 to TRBJ2-1, with D uncertain. Germline V gene sequence: CDR1 SEHNR, CDR2 FQNEAQ (reference sequence). The length of the CDR3 is 13 residues. V was cut by 3 bases and J by 3 bases, with 6 bases left in between.

V gene TRBV3-1 combines with J gene TRBJ1-1; maybe TRBD1 (5 bases). This CDR3 is 13 amino acids long. Germline-derived CDR1 and CDR2 are LGHDT and YNNKEL (reference sequence). Trimming shortened V by 7 bases and J by 8 bases, and 17 bases separated the two germline ends. DNA for the CDR3: TGTGCCAGCATCAATGCCGGGGGGGTCGAAGCTTTCTTT. This gives the protein CASINAGGVEAFF.

As for this clonotype: A single base separates this from a much larger clone, so it may be a read error. The rearrangement joins TRBV6-2 or TRBV6-3 to TRBJ1-1; D may be TRBD1 (6 bases). The germline V gene has CDR1 MNHEY and CDR2 SVGEGT. The CDR3 covers 14 residues. Here the CDR3 DNA reads TGTGCCAGCGGTTACGGAGGGGGAGGCACTGAAGCTTTCTTT. Translation: CASGYGGGGTEAFF.

This clonotype has just a few counts. The chain joins TRBV7-3 to TRBJ2-7; 8 bases line up with TRBD1. The CDR3 contains 15 residues. With V trimmed by 6 bases and J by 0 bases, 7 bases remained unmatched. From germline, CDR1 is SGHTA and CDR2 FQGTGA. CDR3 sequence reads: CASSWKDRDSYEQYF. CDR3 nucleotide sequence: TGTGCCAGCAGTTGGAAGGACAGGGACTCCTACGAGCAGTACTTC.

V is TRBV6-5 and J is TRBJ2-1, with D tentatively TRBD1 or TRBD2 (5 bases each). Looked up from germline, CDR1 is MNHEY and CDR2 is SVGAGI. Trimming removed 7 bases from V and 8 bases from J, with 15 bases in between. The CDR3 contains 13 residues. In nucleotides, the CDR3 is TGTGCCAGCACCCCGGGACGGAGCTATGAGCAGTTCTTC. Protein: CASTPGRSYEQFF.

The table lists this clonotype with a few counts. The chain recombines TRBV9 with TRBJ2-2; maybe TRBD2 (5 bases). V lost 2 bases to trimming and J lost 2 bases, with 10 bases between them. This CDR3 is 15 amino acids long. From germline, CDR1 is SGDLS and CDR2 YYNGEE. The CDR3 nucleotides read TGTGCCAGCAGCGTCCTCGAGGGCAACACCGGGGAGCTGTTTTTT. It translates to CASSVLEGNTGELFF.

The chain combines TRBV6-1 with TRBJ1-5; tentative D call: TRBD1 (6 bases). V gave up 4 bases and J gave up 6 bases, with 10 bases separating them. The CDR3 has 13 residues. In germline, CDR1 is MNHNS, CDR2 SASEGT. This chain's CDR3 is CASSGQVSQPQHF. CDR3 DNA: TGTGCCAGCAGTGGACAGGTGAGTCAGCCCCAGCATTTT.

In this sample, this clonotype turned up many times. The rearrangement uses TRBV9 and TRBJ1-2; D not resolved. The V end lost 3 bases, the J end lost 2 bases, and 11 bases lay between the germline ends. Germline lookup yields CDR1 SGDLS and CDR2 YYNGEE. CDR3 length: 14 amino acids. The CDR3 bases are TGTGCCAGCAGCGGGACCAGTACCAACTATGGCTACACCTTC. Protein: CASSGTSTNYGYTF.

The chain employs TRBV7-9 and TRBJ2-1, with 7 bases that match TRBD2. The CDR3 covers 16 residues. Germline assignment: CDR1 SEHNR and CDR2 FQNEAQ (reference sequence). V dropped 5 bases and J dropped 0; count of bases not matched to a gene: 7. The CDR3 region has the DNA TGTGCCAGCAGCCCCGCTAGCGGACACTCCTACAATGAGCAGTTCTTC. Translating gives CASSPASGHSYNEQFF.